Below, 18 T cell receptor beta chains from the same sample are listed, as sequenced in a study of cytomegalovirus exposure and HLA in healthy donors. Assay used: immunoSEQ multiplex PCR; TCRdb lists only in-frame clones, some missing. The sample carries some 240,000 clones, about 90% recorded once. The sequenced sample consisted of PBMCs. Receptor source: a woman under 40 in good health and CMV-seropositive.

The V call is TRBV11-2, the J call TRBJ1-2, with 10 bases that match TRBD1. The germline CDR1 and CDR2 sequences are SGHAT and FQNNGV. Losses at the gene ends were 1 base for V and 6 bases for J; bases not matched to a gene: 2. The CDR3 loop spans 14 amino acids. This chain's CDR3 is CASSLVGTGDGYTF. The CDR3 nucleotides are TGTGCCAGCAGCTTAGTAGGGACAGGGGATGGCTACACCTTC.

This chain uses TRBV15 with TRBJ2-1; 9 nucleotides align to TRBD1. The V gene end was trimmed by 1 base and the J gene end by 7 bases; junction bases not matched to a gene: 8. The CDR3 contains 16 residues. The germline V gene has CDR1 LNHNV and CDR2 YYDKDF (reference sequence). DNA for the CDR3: TGTGCCACCAGCAGAGGTACAGGGGGCTTTTCAAATGAGCAGTTCTTC. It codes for CATSRGTGGFSNEQFF.

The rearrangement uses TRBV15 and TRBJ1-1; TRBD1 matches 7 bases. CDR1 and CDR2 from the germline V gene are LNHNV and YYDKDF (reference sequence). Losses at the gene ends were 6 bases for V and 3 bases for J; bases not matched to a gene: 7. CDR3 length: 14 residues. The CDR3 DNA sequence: TGTGCCACCAGGCCCACAGGGGCGGACACTGAAGCTTTCTTT. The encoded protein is CATRPTGADTEAFF. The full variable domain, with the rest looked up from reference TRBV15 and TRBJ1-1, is DAMVIQNPRYQVTQFGKPVTLSCSQTLNHNVMYWYQQKSSQAPKLLFHYYDKDFNNEADTPDNFQSRRPNTSFCFLDIRSPGLGDTAMYLCATRPTGADTEAFFGQGTRLTVV.

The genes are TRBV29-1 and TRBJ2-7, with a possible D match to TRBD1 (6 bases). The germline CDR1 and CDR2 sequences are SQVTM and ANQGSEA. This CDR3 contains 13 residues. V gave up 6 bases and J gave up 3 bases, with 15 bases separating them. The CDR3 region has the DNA TGCAGCGTCGAAACAGGGAAGGGCTACGAGCAGTACTTC. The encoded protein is CSVETGKGYEQYF.

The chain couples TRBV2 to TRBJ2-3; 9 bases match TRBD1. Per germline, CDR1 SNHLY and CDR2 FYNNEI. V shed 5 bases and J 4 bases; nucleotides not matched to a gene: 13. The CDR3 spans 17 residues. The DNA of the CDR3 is TGTGCCAGCAGTTTTTTTTCCGGGACAGGGAAAGCAGATACGCAGTATTTT. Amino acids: CASSFFSGTGKADTQYF.

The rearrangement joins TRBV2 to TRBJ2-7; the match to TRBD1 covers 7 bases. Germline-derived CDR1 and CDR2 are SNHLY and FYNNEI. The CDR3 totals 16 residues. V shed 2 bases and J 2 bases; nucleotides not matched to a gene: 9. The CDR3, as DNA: TGTGCCAGCAGTGAACGAGGACAGGTGCCTCCCTACGAGCAGTACTTC. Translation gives CASSERGQVPPYEQYF.

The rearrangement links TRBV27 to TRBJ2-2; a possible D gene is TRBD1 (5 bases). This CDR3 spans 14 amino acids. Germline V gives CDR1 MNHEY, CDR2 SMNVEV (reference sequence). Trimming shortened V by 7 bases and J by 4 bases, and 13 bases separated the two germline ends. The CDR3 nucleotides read TGTGCCAGCAAAATTGACAGAGTCACCGGGGAGCTGTTTTTT. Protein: CASKIDRVTGELFF.

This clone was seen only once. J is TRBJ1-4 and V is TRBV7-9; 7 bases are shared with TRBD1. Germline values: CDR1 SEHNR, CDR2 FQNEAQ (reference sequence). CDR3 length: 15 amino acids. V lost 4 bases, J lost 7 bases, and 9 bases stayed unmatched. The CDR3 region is CASSSEGTVAEKLFF. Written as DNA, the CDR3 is TGTGCCAGCAGCTCCGAAGGGACAGTGGCTGAAAAACTGTTTTTT.

CDR3: CASSVEPGDYNEQFF. CDR3 nucleotides: TGTGCCAGCAGCGTAGAGCCTGGTGACTACAATGAGCAGTTCTTC. The genes are TRBV9 and TRBJ2-1; D is unclear. Trimming cost V 0 bases and J 3 bases, with 10 bases left between them. In germline, CDR1 is SGDLS, CDR2 YYNGEE. The CDR3 runs to 15 residues.

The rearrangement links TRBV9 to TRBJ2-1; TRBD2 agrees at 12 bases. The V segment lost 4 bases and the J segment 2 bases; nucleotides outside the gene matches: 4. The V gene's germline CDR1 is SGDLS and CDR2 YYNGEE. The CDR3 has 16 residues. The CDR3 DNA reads TGTGCCAGCAGCACAACTAGCGGGAGGACCTACAATGAGCAGTTCTTC. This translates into CASSTTSGRTYNEQFF.

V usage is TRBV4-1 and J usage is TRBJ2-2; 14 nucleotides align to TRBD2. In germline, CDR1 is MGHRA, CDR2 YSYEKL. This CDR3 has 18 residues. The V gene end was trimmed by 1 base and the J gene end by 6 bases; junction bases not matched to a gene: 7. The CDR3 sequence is CASSQGLAGGLKPGELFF. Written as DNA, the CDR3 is TGCGCCAGCAGCCAAGGACTAGCGGGAGGGTTAAAGCCCGGGGAGCTGTTTTTT.

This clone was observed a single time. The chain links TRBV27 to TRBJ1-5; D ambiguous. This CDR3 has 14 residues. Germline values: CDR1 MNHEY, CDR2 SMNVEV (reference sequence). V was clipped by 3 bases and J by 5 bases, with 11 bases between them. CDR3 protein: CASSFGGLDQPQHF. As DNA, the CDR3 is TGTGCCAGCAGTTTCGGAGGGTTGGATCAGCCCCAGCATTTT.

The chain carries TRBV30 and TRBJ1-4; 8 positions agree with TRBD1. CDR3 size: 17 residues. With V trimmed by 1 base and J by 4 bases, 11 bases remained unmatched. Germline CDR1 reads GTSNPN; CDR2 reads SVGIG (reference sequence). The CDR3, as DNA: TGTGCCTGGAGTGGTGGGGCAGGGGGCGCGGTTAATGAAAAACTGTTTTTT. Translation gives CAWSGGAGGAVNEKLFF.

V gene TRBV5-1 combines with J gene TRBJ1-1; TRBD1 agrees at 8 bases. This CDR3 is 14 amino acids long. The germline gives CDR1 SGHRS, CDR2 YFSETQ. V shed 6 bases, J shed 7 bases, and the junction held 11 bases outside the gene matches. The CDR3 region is CASKTLGQELEAFF. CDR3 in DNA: TGCGCCAGCAAAACCCTGGGACAGGAGCTTGAAGCTTTCTTT.

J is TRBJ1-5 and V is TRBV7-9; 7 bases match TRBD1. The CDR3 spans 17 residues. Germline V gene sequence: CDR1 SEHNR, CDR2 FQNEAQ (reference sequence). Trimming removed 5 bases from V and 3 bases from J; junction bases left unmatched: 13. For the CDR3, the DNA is TGTGCCAGCAGCCCGAACAGGGGCCTTTTGAACAATCAGCCCCAGCATTTT. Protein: CASSPNRGLLNNQPQHF.

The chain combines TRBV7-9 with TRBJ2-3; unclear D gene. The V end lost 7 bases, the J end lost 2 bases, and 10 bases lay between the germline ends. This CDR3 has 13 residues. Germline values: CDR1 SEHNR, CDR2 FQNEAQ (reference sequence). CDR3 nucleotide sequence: TGTGCCAGCATTATGGAGTCCACAGATACGCAGTATTTT. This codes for CASIMESTDTQYF.

The CDR3 sequence is CASSWDRGLSGANVLTF. CDR3 in DNA: TGTGCCAGCAGTTGGGACAGGGGGCTATCTGGGGCCAACGTCCTGACTTTC. The V and J genes are TRBV28 and TRBJ2-6; 12 bases agree with TRBD1. Trimming took 4 bases from V and 1 from J; bases not matched to a gene: 2. Germline CDR1 reads MDHEN; CDR2 reads SYDVKM. This CDR3 region has 17 residues.

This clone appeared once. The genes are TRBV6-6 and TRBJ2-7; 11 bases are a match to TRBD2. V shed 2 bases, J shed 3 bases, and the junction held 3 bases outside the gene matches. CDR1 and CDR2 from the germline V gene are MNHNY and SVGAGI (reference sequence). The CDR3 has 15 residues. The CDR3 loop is CASSYASGRFYEQYF. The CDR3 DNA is TGTGCCAGCAGTTACGCTAGCGGGAGGTTCTACGAGCAGTACTTC.